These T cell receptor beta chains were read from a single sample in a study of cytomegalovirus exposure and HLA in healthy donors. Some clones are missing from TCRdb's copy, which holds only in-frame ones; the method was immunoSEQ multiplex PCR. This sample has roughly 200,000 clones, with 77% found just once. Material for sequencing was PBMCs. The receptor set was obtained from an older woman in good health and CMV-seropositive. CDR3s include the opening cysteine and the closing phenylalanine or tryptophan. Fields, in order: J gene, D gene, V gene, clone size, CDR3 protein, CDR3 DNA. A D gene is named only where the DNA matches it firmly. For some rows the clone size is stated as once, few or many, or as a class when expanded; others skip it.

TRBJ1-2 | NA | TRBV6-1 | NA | CASSEVNKGWAGTTF | TGTGCCAGCAGTGAAGTGAATAAAGGGTGGGCGGGTACCACCTTC
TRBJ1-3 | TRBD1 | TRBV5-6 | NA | CASSLPTGAGNTIYF | TGTGCCAGCAGCTTACCGACAGGGGCCGGAAACACCATATATTTT
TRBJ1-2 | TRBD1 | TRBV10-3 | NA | CAISEGQGATYGYTF | TGTGCCATCAGTGAGGGTCAGGGGGCAACGTATGGCTACACCTTC
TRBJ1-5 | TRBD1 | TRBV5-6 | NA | CASSLGRTGGSLSNQPQHF | TGTGCCAGCAGCTTGGGGAGGACAGGGGGCTCGTTGAGCAATCAGCCCCAGCATTTT
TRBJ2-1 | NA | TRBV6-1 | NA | CASSEDQDPYNEQFF | TGTGCCAGCAGTGAAGACCAGGATCCGTACAATGAGCAGTTCTTC
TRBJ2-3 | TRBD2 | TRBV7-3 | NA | CASSLQGSGGADTQYF | TGTGCCAGCAGCCTCCAGGGAAGCGGGGGAGCAGATACGCAGTATTTT
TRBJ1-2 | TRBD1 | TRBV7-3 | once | CASSLGQGSGSYGYTF | TGTGCCAGCAGCTTGGGACAGGGGTCGGGCTCTTATGGCTACACCTTC
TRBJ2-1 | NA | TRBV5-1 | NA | CASSTAIYSSYNEQFF | TGCGCCAGCAGCACCGCCATATACAGCTCCTACAATGAGCAGTTCTTC
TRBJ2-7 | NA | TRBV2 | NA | CASTPKYEQYF | TGTGCCAGCACTCCAAAATACGAGCAGTACTTC
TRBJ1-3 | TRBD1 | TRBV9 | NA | CASTRDSGNTIYF | TGTGCCAGCACCCGGGACAGTGGAAACACCATATATTTT
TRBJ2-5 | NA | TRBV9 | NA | CASSVEGGTLQETQYF | TGTGCCAGCAGCGTAGAAGGCGGGACCCTCCAAGAGACCCAGTACTTC
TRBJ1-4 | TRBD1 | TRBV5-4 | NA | CASSVTGATNEKLFF | TGTGCCAGCAGCGTAACAGGGGCAACTAATGAAAAACTGTTTTTT
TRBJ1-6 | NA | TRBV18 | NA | CASSPRQAKYNSPLHF | TGTGCCAGCTCACCACGACAGGCGAAATATAATTCACCCCTCCACTTT
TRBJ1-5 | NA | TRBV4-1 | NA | CASSQDGGYQPQHF | TGCGCCAGCAGCCAAGACGGGGGGTATCAGCCCCAGCATTTT
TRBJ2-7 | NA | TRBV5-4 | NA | CASSFAGTTYEQYF | TGTGCCAGCAGCTTTGCAGGAACCACCTACGAGCAGTACTTC
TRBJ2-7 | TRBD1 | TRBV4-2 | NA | CASSQFHGQGPATYEQYF | TGTGCCAGCAGCCAATTTCACGGACAGGGGCCGGCCACCTACGAGCAGTACTTC
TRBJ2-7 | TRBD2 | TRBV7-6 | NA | CASSLLFSGATYEQYF | TGTGCCAGCAGCCTTCTATTTAGCGGGGCAACCTACGAGCAGTACTTC
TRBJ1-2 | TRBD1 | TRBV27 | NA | CASTREGTGYGYTF | TGTGCCAGCACCCGAGAAGGGACAGGGTATGGCTACACCTTC
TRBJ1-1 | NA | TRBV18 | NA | CASSQGTGVEAFF | TGTGCCAGCTCACAGGGGACGGGGGTTGAAGCTTTCTTT
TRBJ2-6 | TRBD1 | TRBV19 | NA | CASSMGQGFAGANVLTF | TGTGCCAGTAGTATGGGACAGGGTTTTGCTGGGGCCAACGTCCTGACTTTC
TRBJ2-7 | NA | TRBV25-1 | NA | CASSPRGRGPEQYF | TGTGCCAGCAGTCCCCGGGGCAGGGGTCCCGAGCAGTACTTC
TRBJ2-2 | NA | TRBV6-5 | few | CASSYGGNTGELFF | TGTGCCAGCAGTTATGGCGGGAACACCGGGGAGCTGTTTTTT
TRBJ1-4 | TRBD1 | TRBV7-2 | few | CASSWRTGEGEKLFF | TGTGCCAGCAGCTGGCGGACAGGGGAAGGTGAAAAACTGTTTTTT
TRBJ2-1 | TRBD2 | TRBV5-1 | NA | CASSLGFTSGKHEQFF | TGCGCCAGCAGCTTGGGATTCACTAGCGGGAAACATGAGCAGTTCTTC
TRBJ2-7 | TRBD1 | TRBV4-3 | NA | CASSQNAFGQGTYEQYF | TGCGCCAGCAGCCAAAATGCCTTTGGACAGGGGACTTACGAGCAGTACTTC
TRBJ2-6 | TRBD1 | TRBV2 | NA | CASRPGQGSLGANGLTF | TGTGCCAGCAGGCCGGGACAGGGGTCTCTGGGGGCCAACGGCCTGACTTTC
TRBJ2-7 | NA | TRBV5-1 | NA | CASSFPGREQYF | TGCGCCAGCAGCTTCCCAGGGCGAGAGCAGTACTTC
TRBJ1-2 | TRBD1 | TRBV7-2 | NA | CASSLRTGTADGYTF | TGTGCCAGCAGCCTCCGTACCGGGACAGCTGATGGCTACACCTTC
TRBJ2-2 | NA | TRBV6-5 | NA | CASSYLGAGTGELFF | TGTGCCAGCAGTTACCTGGGGGCAGGCACCGGGGAGCTGTTTTTT
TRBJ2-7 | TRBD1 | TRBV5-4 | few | CASSLGGQGTYEQYF | TGTGCCAGCAGCTTGGGTGGACAGGGAACCTACGAGCAGTACTTC
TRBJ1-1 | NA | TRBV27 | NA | CASRWGGMNTEAFF | TGTGCCAGCCGGTGGGGGGGAATGAACACTGAAGCTTTCTTT
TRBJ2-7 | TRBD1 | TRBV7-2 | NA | CASSLGQGAYEQYF | TGTGCCAGCAGCTTAGGACAGGGCGCCTACGAGCAGTACTTC
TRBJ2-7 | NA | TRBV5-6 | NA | CASSLRHEQYF | TGTGCCAGCAGCCTGAGGCACGAGCAGTACTTC
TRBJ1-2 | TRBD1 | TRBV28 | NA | CASRPGGTGVISYGYTF | TGTGCCAGCAGACCGGGGGGGACAGGGGTGATATCGTACGGCTACACCTTC
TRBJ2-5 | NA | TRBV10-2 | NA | CASKPEGARETQYF | TGCGCCAGCAAGCCAGAGGGAGCGAGGGAGACCCAGTACTTC
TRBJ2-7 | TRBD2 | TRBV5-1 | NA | CASTLGGTSGYEQYF | TGCGCCAGCACCCTAGGGGGGACTAGCGGCTACGAGCAGTACTTC
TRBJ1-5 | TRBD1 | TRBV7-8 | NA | CASSPIRGTGGSNRPQHF | TGTGCCAGCAGCCCGATTAGGGGGACAGGGGGATCCAATAGGCCCCAGCATTTT
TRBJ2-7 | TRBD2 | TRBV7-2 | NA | CASRSGTSGRAVSEQYF | TGTGCCAGCAGATCCGGGACTAGCGGGAGGGCCGTCAGCGAGCAGTACTTC
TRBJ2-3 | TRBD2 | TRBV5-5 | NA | CASSWTGTSPPDTQYF | TGTGCCAGCAGCTGGACCGGGACTAGCCCCCCAGATACGCAGTATTTT
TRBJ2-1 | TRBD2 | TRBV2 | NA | CASEGTSGNEQFF | TGTGCCAGCGAGGGGACTAGCGGGAATGAGCAGTTCTTC
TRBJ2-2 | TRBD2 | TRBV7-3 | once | CASSQVGGRGGELFF | TGTGCCAGCAGCCAGGTCGGCGGGAGAGGCGGGGAGCTGTTTTTT
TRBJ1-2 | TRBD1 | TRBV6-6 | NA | CASSFSTGQNYGYTF | TGTGCCAGCAGTTTTTCGACGGGACAGAACTATGGCTACACCTTC
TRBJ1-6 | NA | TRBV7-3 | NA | CASSLGWESPLHF | TGTGCCAGCAGCTTAGGGTGGGAGTCACCCCTCCACTTT
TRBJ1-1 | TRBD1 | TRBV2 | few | CASDRGVNTEAFF | TGTGCCAGCGACAGGGGTGTAAACACTGAAGCTTTCTTT
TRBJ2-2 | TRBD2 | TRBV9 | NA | CASSVGLAGGPGGELFF | TGTGCCAGCAGCGTCGGACTAGCGGGAGGGCCGGGCGGGGAGCTGTTTTTT
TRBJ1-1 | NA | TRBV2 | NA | CASMAGAKNTEAFF | TGTGCCAGCATGGCAGGGGCTAAGAACACTGAAGCTTTCTTT
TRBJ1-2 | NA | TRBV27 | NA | CASSRYPLGGYGYTF | TGTGCCAGCAGTCGCTACCCTCTAGGAGGCTATGGCTACACCTTC
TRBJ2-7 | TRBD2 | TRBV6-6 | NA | CASRAAGTNRVYEQYF | TGTGCCAGCAGAGCGGCAGGGACTAATAGGGTCTACGAGCAGTACTTC
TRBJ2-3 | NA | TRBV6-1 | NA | CASSEALVRDTQYF | TGTGCCAGCAGTGAAGCGCTAGTCCGGGATACGCAGTATTTT
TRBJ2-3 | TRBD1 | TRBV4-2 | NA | CASSQTTGAGSDTQYF | TGTGCCAGCAGCCAGACGACAGGGGCGGGTTCAGATACGCAGTATTTT
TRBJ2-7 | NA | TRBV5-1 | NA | CASISASYEQYF | TGCGCCAGCATCAGCGCCTCCTACGAGCAGTACTTC
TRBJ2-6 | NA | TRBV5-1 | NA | CASAQDSGANVLTF | TGCGCCAGCGCACAAGACTCTGGGGCCAACGTCCTGACTTTC
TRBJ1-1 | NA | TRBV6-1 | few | CASSDPGDGDTEAFF | TGTGCCAGCAGCGACCCAGGGGATGGGGACACTGAAGCTTTCTTT